These 2 T cell receptor beta chains originate from one sample sequenced in a study of T-cell memory formation after mild COVID-19. TCRdb recomputed calls from the 5' RACE reads with MiXCR, one row per CDR3 protein. Of hundreds of thousands of distinct CDR3 sequences detected, about a sixth appear once; the ten largest clones hold more than 10%. The material sequenced was PBMCs or a T cell subset sorted from them (not recorded which). These receptors all come from an adult woman who had mild COVID-19 (a few samples of this study predate the infection). Cell type and time point are not known.

CDR3 sequence: CATSDRQGRGYTF. CDR3 bases: TGTGCCACCAGTGACAGACAGGGGAGAGGCTACACCTTC. The chain combines TRBV24-1 with TRBJ1-2; 8 nucleotides agree with TRBD1. With V trimmed by 4 bases and J by 8 bases, 5 bases remained unmatched. CDR3 length: 13 residues. Looked up from germline, CDR1 is KGHDR and CDR2 is SFDVKD.

This clonotype has ten or more counts. The chain couples TRBV11-2 to TRBJ2-3; 15 bases are shared with TRBD2. The CDR3 is made up of 18 amino acids. With V trimmed by 5 bases and J by 0 bases, 6 bases remained unmatched. In germline, CDR1 is SGHAT, CDR2 FQNNGV. CDR3 nucleotide sequence: TGTGCCAGCAGCGCCGGGACTAGCGGGAGGAGCAGCACAGATACGCAGTATTTT. Residues: CASSAGTSGRSSTDTQYF.